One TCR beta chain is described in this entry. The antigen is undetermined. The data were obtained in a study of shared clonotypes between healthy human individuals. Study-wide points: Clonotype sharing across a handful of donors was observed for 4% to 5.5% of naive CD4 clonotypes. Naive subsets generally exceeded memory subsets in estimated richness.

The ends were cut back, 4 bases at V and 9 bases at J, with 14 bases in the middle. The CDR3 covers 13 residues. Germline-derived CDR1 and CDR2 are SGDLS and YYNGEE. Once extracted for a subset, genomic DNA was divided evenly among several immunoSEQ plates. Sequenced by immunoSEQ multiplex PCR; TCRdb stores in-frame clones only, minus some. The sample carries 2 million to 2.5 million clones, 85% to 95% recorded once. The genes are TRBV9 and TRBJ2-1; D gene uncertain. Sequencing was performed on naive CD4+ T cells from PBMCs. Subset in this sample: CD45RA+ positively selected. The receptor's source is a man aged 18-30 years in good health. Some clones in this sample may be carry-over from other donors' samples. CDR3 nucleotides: TGTGCCAGCAGCCCCCTCCCGCTCAGTGAGCAGTTCTTC. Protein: CASSPLPLSEQFF.